The rows below give T cell receptor beta chains drawn from one sample of a study of T cell changes during pregnancy in multiple sclerosis. The table came from immunoSEQ multiplex PCR; TCRdb's copy has only in-frame clones and leaves some out. The sample includes 35,000 to 55,000 clones, 80% to 95% of them seen just once. The sample consisted of peripheral blood, taken in the third trimester of pregnancy. The source of these receptors is a female donor with multiple sclerosis, enrolled in a pregnancy study. The conserved cysteine and the conserved F or W are not part of the CDR3 here. Clone size, where shown, is once, few, many, or a class for clones that have expanded.

j_call	cdr3_length	v_call	clone_size	cdr3_aa
TRBJ2-5	16	TRBV10-3	NA	AISESGGSAGYQETQY
TRBJ2-7	13	TRBV30	NA	AWSGPPQGVYEQY
TRBJ1-3	12	TRBV2	NA	ASRRQASGNTIY
TRBJ1-4	12	TRBV28	NA	ASRDDTPNEKLF
TRBJ2-7	15	TRBV4-1	NA	ASSQRGLAGEAYEQY
TRBJ2-2	13	TRBV6-5	NA	ASSTTGGVAGELF
TRBJ2-7	16	TRBV5-4	once	ASSFGGIGVTSGYEQY
TRBJ2-2	11	TRBV29-1	NA	SVSGSGTGELF
TRBJ2-1	13	TRBV7-9	NA	ASSPRVGSYNEQF
TRBJ2-5	11	TRBV27	once	ASSAQGAETQY
TRBJ1-2	12	TRBV4-2	NA	ASSQGRENSGYT
TRBJ2-3	14	TRBV28	NA	ASSFTGGYLTDTQY
TRBJ1-4	13	TRBV2	once	ASSDLRGYNEKLF
TRBJ2-1	14	TRBV6-5	NA	ASSYSKIAGGHEQF
TRBJ1-3	14	TRBV27	few	ASSLSPGFSGNTIY
TRBJ2-7	14	TRBV15	NA	ATSREKGTGFHEQY
TRBJ2-7	15	TRBV4-3	NA	ASSDTILDSFGNEQY
TRBJ2-7	16	TRBV4-2	NA	ASSQEFVNFADKSEQY
TRBJ2-7	11	TRBV6-1	NA	ASRDRVSYEQY
TRBJ2-1	14	TRBV27	NA	ASSRQGRGSYNEQF
TRBJ2-1	14	TRBV6-1	NA	ASSGILAGGNNEQF
TRBJ1-5	16	TRBV7-8	NA	ASSSAGWALYSNQPQH
TRBJ1-3	13	TRBV19	NA	ASSIASGPGNTIY
TRBJ1-3	16	TRBV25-1	NA	ASSVDPRQGESGNTIY
TRBJ2-7	13	TRBV27	NA	ASSNGHRGSYEQY
TRBJ1-1	14	TRBV7-6	NA	ASSLQSAGYNTEAF
TRBJ2-1	12	TRBV6-5	NA	ASSFRTGYNEQF
TRBJ1-3	13	TRBV9	NA	ASSVDNNSGNTIY
TRBJ2-7	11	TRBV29-1	NA	SVDPRGRNEQY
TRBJ2-5	13	TRBV7-2	NA	ASSLVAGTGETQY
TRBJ1-4	13	TRBV6-1	NA	ASSEPLTLNEKLF
TRBJ2-7	12	TRBV7-2	NA	ASSLDSRFYEQY
TRBJ1-2	12	TRBV5-6	NA	ASSLVGGGNGYT
TRBJ2-7	13	TRBV7-9	NA	ASSRTGTSVGEQY
TRBJ2-2	11	TRBV19	once	ASKRTLTGELF
TRBJ1-2	11	TRBV6-5	NA	ASRARGMRGYT
TRBJ2-5	11	TRBV28	NA	ASGKQGVATQY
TRBJ1-2	13	TRBV6-5	NA	ASRFGTDPPHGYT
TRBJ2-7	9	TRBV10-3	NA	AISVSYEQY
TRBJ1-1	13	TRBV7-9	NA	ASSLDTGRNTEAF
TRBJ2-1	11	TRBV10-2	NA	ASSPDTGGEQF
TRBJ2-3	15	TRBV28	once	ASSPRGTSGRTDTQY
TRBJ1-5	12	TRBV2	NA	ASSGRGSNQPQH
TRBJ2-5	7	TRBV20-1	NA	SARETQY
TRBJ1-5	12	TRBV5-1	NA	ASSTTGGNQPQH
TRBJ2-5	12	TRBV14	NA	ASSLRDFQETQY
TRBJ2-7	11	TRBV7-2	NA	ASSETGMDEQY
TRBJ2-7	12	TRBV28	NA	ASSPGQGTSEQY
TRBJ2-3	14	TRBV4-2	NA	ASSQEMGTGPDTQY
TRBJ2-1	14	TRBV19	NA	ASSNHASGGLNEQF
TRBJ2-1	15	TRBV7-6	NA	ASSLTPNSGTSGEQF
TRBJ2-3	13	TRBV2	NA	ASSDLGPSRDTQY
TRBJ2-1	13	TRBV9	NA	ASSSTRDRLYEQF
TRBJ1-4	13	TRBV6-5	NA	ASSYLGRDKEKLF
TRBJ1-2	13	TRBV4-3	NA	ASSQGGTGGYGYT
TRBJ2-1	14	TRBV27	NA	ASSRLAGGGYNEQF
TRBJ2-7	10	TRBV2	NA	ASSQDSFQQY
TRBJ2-7	12	TRBV18	NA	ASSPGGYYYEQY